The 21 T cell receptor beta chains given below trace back to one sample, sequenced in a study of beta chain features in type 1 diabetes. Study-level findings and limits: All four CD4+ subsets of Type 1 diabetes patients contained TCRB CDR3s that were moderately but significantly shorter.

What was sequenced were expressed TCRB transcripts, since all of the isolated RNA had been reverse transcribed. Assay used: immunoSEQ multiplex PCR; TCRdb lists only in-frame clones, some missing. The repertoire holds about 240,000 clones, with roughly 14% as singletons. These receptors have no identified antigens. Sequencing was performed on naive CD4+ T cells from blood. These receptors originate from a man younger than 45 with type 1 diabetes.

This clone was recorded a few times. The rearrangement joins TRBV11-2 to TRBJ2-5; no clear D gene. The CDR3 extends over 15 amino acids. CDR1 and CDR2 (germline): SGHAT, FQNNGV. V was shortened by 6 bases and J by 1 base, with 15 bases between the two germline ends. The CDR3 loop is CASSSYSGLQETQYF. The CDR3 coding sequence is TGTGCCAGCAGTAGTTACTCAGGCCTCCAAGAGACCCAGTACTTC.

The V call is TRBV2, the J call TRBJ1-2; a possible D gene is TRBD1 (5 bases). The V end lost 6 bases, the J end lost 0 bases, and 20 bases lay between the germline ends. The germline gives CDR1 SNHLY, CDR2 FYNNEI. The CDR3 extends over 17 amino acids. The CDR3 region is CASSILPGLAPNYGYTF. The DNA for the CDR3 is TGTGCCAGCAGCATCCTTCCAGGGCTCGCGCCTAACTATGGCTACACCTTC. The variable domain in full, completed from reference TRBV2 and TRBJ1-2, reads EPEVTQTPSHQVTQMGQEVILRCVPISNHLYFYWYRQILGQKVEFLVSFYNNEISEKSEIFDDQFSVERPDGSNFTLKIRSTKLEDSAMYFCASSILPGLAPNYGYTFGSGTRLTVV.

This clone was counted a few times. This chain links TRBV2 with TRBJ1-1; D ambiguous. The V end lost 2 bases, the J end lost 4 bases, and 11 bases lay between the germline ends. Germline CDR1 is SNHLY and CDR2 is FYNNEI. The CDR3 sequence is 14 residues long. DNA of the CDR3: TGTGCCAGCAGTGAACGGGTCACGGGCACTGAAGCTTTCTTT. Translated, it gives CASSERVTGTEAFF.

The gene calls are TRBV7-8 and TRBJ2-1; TRBD2 matches at 9 bases. Germline CDR1 reads SGHVS; CDR2 reads FQNEAQ. The CDR3 covers 17 residues. Trimming cost V 5 bases and J 4 bases; bases outside gene matches: 12. The CDR3 DNA reads as TGTGCCAGCAGCGATGGGGTAGCGGGAGTTTCGTACAATGAGCAGTTCTTC. This translates into CASSDGVAGVSYNEQFF.

This chain links TRBV7-6 with TRBJ1-6, with 7 bases identical to TRBD1. The trim removed 2 bases at V and 0 bases at J, leaving 7 bases unmatched. The CDR3 is 18 amino acids. The germline CDR1 and CDR2 sequences are SGHVS and FNYEAQ. The CDR3 protein is CASSLSSRGSSYNSPLHF. The DNA for the CDR3 is TGTGCCAGCAGCTTATCGAGCAGGGGGAGCTCCTATAATTCACCCCTCCACTTT.

This clone was detected only a few times. The chain has TRBV7-9 and TRBJ1-4; D gene unclear. Germline lookup yields CDR1 SEHNR and CDR2 FQNEAQ (reference sequence). Trimming pared 4 bases from V and 5 bases from J, leaving 8 bases between. The CDR3 has 13 residues. The CDR3 reads CASSSPNNEKLFF. The CDR3 DNA is TGTGCCAGCAGCTCCCCTAACAATGAAAAACTGTTTTTT.

The chain uses TRBV9 and TRBJ1-1; possibly TRBD1 for D (5 bases). Trimming shortened V by 0 bases and J by 4 bases, and 13 bases separated the two germline ends. This CDR3 has 15 residues. Germline assignment: CDR1 SGDLS and CDR2 YYNGEE. The chain's CDR3 is CASSVVGGAGTEAFF. In nucleotides, the CDR3 is TGTGCCAGCAGCGTAGTGGGGGGAGCGGGCACTGAAGCTTTCTTT.

The rearrangement uses TRBV5-6 and TRBJ2-7; a weak D match, TRBD2 (5 bases). In germline, CDR1 is SGHDT, CDR2 YYEEEE. Between the trimmed V and J ends, which lost 2 bases and 2 bases, there was a span of 11 bases. The CDR3 has 14 residues. CDR3 nucleotides: TGTGCCAGCAGCTTTGGCAGGAGGACCTACGAGCAGTACTTC. Translated, it gives CASSFGRRTYEQYF.

This clone was counted only a few times. The rearrangement joins TRBV18 to TRBJ2-1; 7 positions agree with TRBD1. V dropped 4 bases and J dropped 5; count of bases not matched to a gene: 2. Germline CDR1 reads KGHSH; CDR2 reads LQKENI. This CDR3 is 13 amino acids long. The CDR3: CASSRQGDNEQFF. In DNA, the CDR3 is TGTGCCAGCTCACGACAGGGTGACAATGAGCAGTTCTTC.

The chain is built from TRBV11-2 and TRBJ2-3; TRBD2 matches at 9 bases. Unmatched junction bases numbered 10, after V lost 2 bases and J lost 4 bases. Germline values: CDR1 SGHAT, CDR2 FQNNGV. The CDR3 extends over 17 amino acids. CDR3 in amino acids: CASSLRSAGGTSDTQYF. For the CDR3, the DNA is TGTGCCAGCAGCTTACGTTCCGCGGGGGGGACCTCAGATACGCAGTATTTT.

This rearrangement joins TRBV18 to TRBJ2-5; TRBD1 matches at 11 bases. CDR3 length equals 16 residues. V dropped 2 bases and J dropped 5; count of bases not matched to a gene: 7. Per the germline V gene, CDR1 is KGHSH and CDR2 is LQKENI. In nucleotides, the CDR3 is TGTGCCAGCTCACCAGGGGTCGGACAGGGGGCTGAGACCCAGTACTTC. This encodes CASSPGVGQGAETQYF.

The V and J genes are TRBV19 and TRBJ2-5; 8 nucleotides align to TRBD2. This CDR3 is 15 amino acids long. Germline-derived CDR1 and CDR2 are LNHDA and SQIVND (reference sequence). The V gene end was trimmed by 4 bases and the J gene end by 1 base; junction bases not matched to a gene: 5. Here the CDR3 DNA reads TGTGCCAGTAGTACCCTAGCGGGCATCCAAGAGACCCAGTACTTC. It specifies CASSTLAGIQETQYF.

This clone was seen a few times. The genes are TRBV18 and TRBJ2-3; maybe TRBD1 (6 bases). The CDR3 spans 14 residues. In germline, CDR1 is KGHSH, CDR2 LQKENI. V shed 4 bases and J shed 2 bases, with 10 bases lying between them. CDR3 sequence (DNA): TGTGCCAGCTCACGACAGGTACCCACAGATACGCAGTATTTT. It encodes CASSRQVPTDTQYF.

V is TRBV7-2 and J is TRBJ2-5; unclear D gene. V was pared by 3 bases and J by 4 bases, with 9 bases between. The CDR3 has 13 amino acids. Germline assignment: CDR1 SGHTA and CDR2 FQGNSA. CDR3 region: CASSFVIGETQYF. The CDR3 nucleotides read TGTGCCAGCAGCTTTGTTATCGGAGAGACCCAGTACTTC.

There are a few counts of this clone. The chain recombines TRBV7-2 with TRBJ1-5; 7 nucleotides align to TRBD1. Per germline, CDR1 SGHTA and CDR2 FQGNSA. The CDR3 is 14 amino acids. J was trimmed by 2 bases and V by 5 bases; bases with no gene match: 3. The CDR3 DNA is TGTGCCAGCAGCCAAGGACAGGGCAATCAGCCCCAGCATTTT. This encodes CASSQGQGNQPQHF.

The chain uses TRBV14 and TRBJ1-6, with 8 bases aligning to TRBD1. The CDR3 has 14 residues. Trimming at V came to 5 bases and at J to 8 bases, leaving 5 bases not matched to a gene. The germline gives CDR1 SGHDN, CDR2 FVKESK. CDR3 nucleotide sequence: TGTGCCAGCAGCTTGATGACAGGGGATTCACCCCTCCACTTT. It codes for CASSLMTGDSPLHF. Full variable domain (rest looked up from reference TRBV14 and TRBJ1-6): EAGVTQFPSHSVIEKGQTVTLRCDPISGHDNLYWYRRVMGKEIKFLLHFVKESKQDESGMPNNRFLAERTGGTYSTLKVQPAELEDSGVYFCASSLMTGDSPLHFGNGTRLTVT.

J is TRBJ2-5 and V is TRBV18, with D possibly TRBD2 on 5 matching bases. The CDR3 has 12 amino acids. Germline CDR1 reads KGHSH; CDR2 reads LQKENI. V lost 6 bases, J lost 2 bases, and 7 bases lay in between. The CDR3 spells CASSRDQETQYF. As DNA, the CDR3 is TGTGCCAGCTCTCGGGATCAAGAGACCCAGTACTTC.

The chain employs TRBV7-9 and TRBJ2-1; TRBD2 aligns across 11 bases. The CDR3 is 19 amino acids. Germline CDR1 and CDR2: SEHNR and FQNEAQ (reference sequence). V shed 7 bases and J 2 bases; nucleotides not matched to a gene: 16. The CDR3 reads CASTSRWLAGGSAYNEQFF. The CDR3 region has the DNA TGTGCCAGCACGTCCCGGTGGCTAGCGGGAGGATCCGCCTACAATGAGCAGTTCTTC.

This clone has a handful of counts. In DNA, the CDR3 is TGCGCCAGCAGCCCCCGGCCGGGGGGTAGGAGCAATCAGCCCCAGCATTTT. It translates to CASSPRPGGRSNQPQHF. The chain joins TRBV5-1 to TRBJ1-5; weak D call: TRBD1 (5 bases). The ends were cut back, 4 bases at V and 1 base at J, with 18 bases in the middle. The CDR3 runs 17 residues. Per germline, CDR1 SGHRS and CDR2 YFSETQ.

This clone has a handful of counts. V usage is TRBV7-9 and J usage is TRBJ2-7; possibly TRBD2 for D (6 bases). The V end was cut by 1 base, the J end by 3 bases, with 13 bases between. This CDR3 has 15 residues. Germline CDR1 and CDR2: SEHNR and FQNEAQ (reference sequence). This CDR3 reads CASSLEGGRSYEQYF. DNA for the CDR3: TGTGCCAGCAGCTTAGAGGGAGGACGAAGCTACGAGCAGTACTTC. The entire variable domain, with the rest obtained from reference TRBV7-9 and TRBJ2-7, is as follows: DTGVSQNPRHKITKRGQNVTFRCDPISEHNRLYWYRQTLGQGPEFLTYFQNEAQLEKSRLLSDRFSAERPKGSFSTLEIQRTEQGDSAMYLCASSLEGGRSYEQYFGPGTRLTVT.

The chain uses TRBV18 and TRBJ2-2, with D perhaps TRBD2 (6 bases). Per germline, CDR1 KGHSH and CDR2 LQKENI. The CDR3 loop spans 16 amino acids. V was trimmed by 1 base and J by 0 bases, leaving 9 bases between them. The DNA for the CDR3 is TGTGCCAGCTCACCACGTGCGGGGTCGAACACCGGGGAGCTGTTTTTT. Protein product: CASSPRAGSNTGELFF.